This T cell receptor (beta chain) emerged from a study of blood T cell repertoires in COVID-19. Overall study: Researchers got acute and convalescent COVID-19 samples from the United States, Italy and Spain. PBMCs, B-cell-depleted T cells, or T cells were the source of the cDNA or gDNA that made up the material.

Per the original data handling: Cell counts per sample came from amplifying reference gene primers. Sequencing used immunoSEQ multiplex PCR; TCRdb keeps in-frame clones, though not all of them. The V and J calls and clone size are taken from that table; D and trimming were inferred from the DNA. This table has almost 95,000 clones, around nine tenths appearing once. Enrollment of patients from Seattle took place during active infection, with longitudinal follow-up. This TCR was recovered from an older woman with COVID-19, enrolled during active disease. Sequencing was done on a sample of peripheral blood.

CDR3: CASSSRVPYEQYF. The CDR3 nucleotides are TGTGCCAGCAGCTCCAGGGTCCCCTACGAGCAGTACTTC. The chain uses TRBV7-9 and TRBJ2-7; possibly TRBD1 for D (5 bases). The CDR3 totals 13 residues. In germline, CDR1 is SEHNR, CDR2 FQNEAQ (reference sequence). V lost 4 bases and J lost 2, with 9 bases in between.